One sample yielded the 21 T cell receptor beta chains listed below, sequenced in a study of lymphopenia after photon versus proton radiotherapy. TCRdb's table, derived via immunoSEQ multiplex PCR, lists solely in-frame clones and lacks some. The top ten hold approximately 6.2% of the sample, which has some 33,000 clones, roughly nine tenths seen once. The sequenced sample was peripheral blood, obtained from a patient treated with photon-based radiotherapy. The receptors here all came from a woman in her forties or fifties with pancreatic cancer.

The chain combines TRBV23-1 with TRBJ2-1, with 11 bases identical to TRBD2. TRBV23-1 is noted as an ORF with a role that remains uncertain. The CDR3 runs 17 residues. Trimming at V came to 0 bases and at J to 9 bases, leaving 10 bases not matched to a gene. The chain's CDR3 is CASSQSSLVAGGSEQFF. The DNA for the CDR3 is TGCGCCAGCAGTCAATCGTCATTGGTAGCGGGAGGGAGTGAGCAGTTCTTC.

The genes are TRBV14 and TRBJ1-2; D remains ambiguous. CDR1 SGHDN and CDR2 FVKESK come from the germline V gene. Trimming left V 1 base short and J 4 bases short, with 10 bases between. The CDR3 extends over 14 amino acids. CDR3 DNA sequence: TGTGCCAGCAGCCAAGCGGCCGGTGGCTATGGCTACACCTTC. It specifies CASSQAAGGYGYTF.

V gene TRBV6-5 combines with J gene TRBJ2-7, with D uncertain. V lost 4 bases and J 0 bases, leaving 7 bases between the germline ends. The CDR3 is 13 amino acids. The V gene's germline CDR1 is MNHEY and CDR2 SVGAGI. CDR3 amino acids: CASSSTSSYEQYF. Written as DNA, the CDR3 is TGTGCCAGCAGTTCAACCAGCTCCTACGAGCAGTACTTC.

On this clone itself: One end of the junction fails to match germline, which may point to a read error. This chain connects TRBV9 to TRBJ2-1, with 9 bases that match TRBD2. Germline V gene lookup returns CDR1 SGDLS and CDR2 YYNGEE. The CDR3 totals 13 residues. CDR3 DNA sequence: TGTGCCAGTAGCGGGAGCCTATTGTCTGAGCAGTTCTTC. Its protein product is CASSGSLLSEQFF.

V is TRBV5-6 and J is TRBJ1-5; D might be TRBD1 (5 bases). Germline CDR1 and CDR2: SGHDT and YYEEEE. There are 16 residues in the CDR3. Trimming left V 4 bases short and J 2 bases short, with 16 bases between. CDR3 protein: CASSRKGGGGNQPQHF. The CDR3, as DNA: TGTGCCAGCAGCCGGAAGGGTGGAGGGGGCAATCAGCCCCAGCATTTT.

The chain carries TRBV30 and TRBJ2-5; 7 positions agree with TRBD2. V dropped 8 bases and J dropped 1; count of bases not matched to a gene: 1. Per the germline V gene, CDR1 is GTSNPN and CDR2 is SVGIG (reference sequence). CDR3 length equals 11 residues. The CDR3 spells CALAVQETQYF. The CDR3 nucleotides are TGTGCCCTAGCGGTCCAAGAGACCCAGTACTTC.

As DNA, the CDR3 is TGCGCCAGCAGCGATGGGACTAGCGGCCTCGTCGCGAACACCGGGGAGCTGTTTTTT. Protein sequence: CASSDGTSGLVANTGELFF. The chain has TRBV5-1 and TRBJ2-2; 11 bases are shared with TRBD2. After removal of 4 bases from V and 0 bases from J, the junction contained 11 bases not matched to a gene. Germline V CDR1 and CDR2: SGHRS, YFSETQ. This CDR3 region has 19 residues.

Only a few counts were recorded for this clone. The V and J genes are TRBV27 and TRBJ2-1, with D unresolved. The CDR3 sequence is 13 residues long. The germline V and J ends were trimmed by 5 bases and 5 bases, with 10 bases remaining between them. Germline CDR1 is MNHEY and CDR2 is SMNVEV (reference sequence). Written as DNA, the CDR3 is TGTGCCAGCAGTCCCAGGAACAACAATGAGCAGTTCTTC. Protein: CASSPRNNNEQFF.

The chain recombines TRBV11-2 with TRBJ2-7, with a possible D match to TRBD2 (6 bases). The CDR3 has 16 residues. Germline V gene sequence: CDR1 SGHAT, CDR2 FQNNGV. Deletions cut 1 base from V and 6 bases from J, with 19 bases between. In DNA form, the CDR3 reads TGTGCCAGCAGCTTAGGGGTTGGTAGCGGAGGGGCCGAGCAGTACTTC. This encodes CASSLGVGSGGAEQYF.

This clone was seen only once. V gene TRBV19 combines with J gene TRBJ2-7, with 15 bases aligning to TRBD2. With 8 bases clipped from V and 3 bases from J, the junction kept 5 bases outside the gene matches. This CDR3 has 15 amino acids. The germline gives CDR1 LNHDA, CDR2 SQIVND (reference sequence). CDR3: CASSGTSGRSYEQYF. The CDR3 DNA reads as TGTGCCAGTTCCGGGACTAGCGGGAGGAGCTACGAGCAGTACTTC.

The V call is TRBV7-3, the J call TRBJ1-1; D not certain. The germline V and J ends were trimmed by 1 base and 0 bases, with 3 bases remaining between them. This CDR3 contains 13 residues. Germline CDR1 reads SGHTA; CDR2 reads FQGTGA. The DNA for the CDR3 is TGTGCCAGCAGCTTAATGGTGAACACTGAAGCTTTCTTT. Encoded protein: CASSLMVNTEAFF.

The chain employs TRBV30 and TRBJ1-2; D call uncertain. The CDR3 sequence is 13 residues long. CDR1 and CDR2 (germline): GTSNPN, SVGIG (reference sequence). Trimming took 2 bases from V and 4 from J, leaving 11 bases between them. The CDR3 coding sequence is TGTGCCTGGAGTCCCCCCCATCTCTATGGCTACACCTTC. Translating gives CAWSPPHLYGYTF.

This chain joins TRBV11-2 and TRBJ1-4; 7 bases line up with TRBD1. After removal of 5 bases from V and 4 bases from J, the junction contained 10 bases not matched to a gene. This CDR3 is 16 amino acids long. Germline V gives CDR1 SGHAT, CDR2 FQNNGV. The chain's CDR3 is CASSPRGTANNEKLFF. The CDR3 DNA reads as TGTGCCAGCAGCCCACGAGGGACAGCTAATAATGAAAAACTGTTTTTT.

In this sample, this clone turned up once. This chain joins TRBV9 and TRBJ2-1; 9 bases align to TRBD2. The CDR3 has 18 amino acids. With V trimmed by 2 bases and J by 1 base, 10 bases remained unmatched. Germline lookup yields CDR1 SGDLS and CDR2 YYNGEE. The CDR3 coding sequence is TGTGCCAGCAGCGTCCAAAGCCTGACTAGCGGATCCTACAATGAGCAGTTCTTC. The encoded protein is CASSVQSLTSGSYNEQFF.

The chain has TRBV11-2 and TRBJ2-1; no clear D. This CDR3 spans 12 amino acids. Germline V CDR1 and CDR2: SGHAT, FQNNGV. V lost 1 base to trimming and J lost 10 bases, with 8 bases between them. The CDR3 nucleotides read TGTGCCAGCAGCTTAGGGGCCACCGAGCAGTTCTTC. It encodes CASSLGATEQFF.

The chain links TRBV18 to TRBJ1-4; D gene unclear. Germline lookup yields CDR1 KGHSH and CDR2 LQKENI. V gave up 1 base and J gave up 4 bases, with 7 bases separating them. The CDR3 runs 14 residues. This CDR3 is CASSPRGSNEKLFF. The DNA of the CDR3 is TGTGCCAGCTCACCACGCGGCAGTAATGAAAAACTGTTTTTT.

The gene calls are TRBV6-6 and TRBJ1-2; D possibly corresponds to TRBD1 (6 bases). The V and J ends lost 2 bases and 2 bases respectively, with 12 bases between them. Per the germline V gene, CDR1 is MNHNY and CDR2 is SVGAGI (reference sequence). The CDR3 covers 15 residues. The CDR3 region has the DNA TGTGCCAGCAGTTACAGAAGGACAGACAACTATGGCTACACCTTC. It codes for CASSYRRTDNYGYTF.

The V and J genes are TRBV5-5 and TRBJ2-3, with D hard to call. CDR3 length: 15 residues. In germline, CDR1 is SGHKS, CDR2 YYEKEE (reference sequence). V was pared by 2 bases and J by 3 bases, with 13 bases between. The CDR3 nucleotides read TGTGCCAGCAGCTTCCCCTTGCCGCCTACAGATACGCAGTATTTT. Encoded protein: CASSFPLPPTDTQYF.

The chain employs TRBV9 and TRBJ2-3; TRBD1 matches at 9 bases. CDR3 length equals 17 residues. CDR1 is SGDLS and CDR2 is YYNGEE in the germline V gene. V was clipped by 0 bases and J by 4 bases; unmatched bases: 9. CDR3 in DNA: TGTGCCAGCAGCGTAGGTCTGGGACAGGGAGGCCCAGATACGCAGTATTTT. Translation: CASSVGLGQGGPDTQYF.

The chain is built from TRBV29-1 and TRBJ1-3; D unclear. The CDR3 loop spans 10 amino acids. V was pared by 4 bases and J by 8 bases, with 6 bases between. Per the germline V gene, CDR1 is SQVTM and CDR2 is ANQGSEA. CDR3 coding DNA: TGCAGCGTTGCGTCAGACACCATATATTTT. Protein: CSVASDTIYF.

This chain connects TRBV6-5 to TRBJ2-7, with 7 bases that match TRBD1. From germline, CDR1 is MNHEY and CDR2 SVGAGI. V shed 5 bases, J shed 5 bases, and the junction held 3 bases outside the gene matches. CDR3 size: 12 residues. CDR3 nucleotides: TGTGCCAGCAGTAAGGGGACAGACGAGCAGTACTTC. Translated, it gives CASSKGTDEQYF.